The 20 T cell receptor beta chains reported below all come from one sample, sequenced in a study of blood T cell repertoires in COVID-19. Data came from immunoSEQ multiplex PCR; TCRdb stores just in-frame clones and leaves some out. The repertoire holds a few hundred thousand clones, approximately 90% seen once, with around a tenth in the top ten. Source material: PBMCs or T cells enriched from blood (not recorded which). All receptors derive from a woman aged 40 to 50 who had recovered from COVID-19.

V gene TRBV2 combines with J gene TRBJ1-1, with D unresolved. The CDR3 has 13 residues. CDR1 and CDR2 from the germline V gene are SNHLY and FYNNEI. In DNA form, the CDR3 reads TGTGTCACGGGTGGAGGAAGGCGCACTGAAGCTTTCTTT. Amino acids: CVTGGGRRTEAFF.

The chain links TRBV7-6 to TRBJ2-3; 9 bases are a match to TRBD1. This CDR3 is 16 amino acids long. Germline lookup yields CDR1 SGHVS and CDR2 FNYEAQ. The ends lost 5 bases at V and 2 bases at J; junction bases unmatched: 8. CDR3 nucleotide sequence: TGTGCCAGCAGCACCTACAGGGGGCCCTTCACAGATACGCAGTATTTT. Amino acid sequence: CASSTYRGPFTDTQYF.

This chain connects TRBV11-3 to TRBJ2-7; 7 nucleotides line up with TRBD1. In germline, CDR1 is SGHNT, CDR2 YENEEA. V trimming: 5 bases; J trimming: 5 bases; junction bases outside the gene matches: 9. This CDR3 comprises 14 residues. CDR3 DNA sequence: TGTGCCAGCAGCAAAATGACAGGGAGCGACGAGCAGTACTTC. Encoded protein: CASSKMTGSDEQYF.

The genes are TRBV7-9 and TRBJ2-1; 8 bases map to TRBD1. Germline lookup yields CDR1 SEHNR and CDR2 FQNEAQ (reference sequence). V lost 5 bases, J lost 5 bases, and 8 bases stayed unmatched. This CDR3 contains 15 residues. Written as DNA, the CDR3 is TGTGCCAGCAGCCTGGGACAGGATCGAAACAATGAGCAGTTCTTC. This sequence encodes CASSLGQDRNNEQFF.

This clone has a handful of counts. The chain uses TRBV2 and TRBJ2-3, with TRBD2 matching 8 bases. V was clipped by 7 bases and J by 6 bases; unmatched bases: 12. Germline V gene sequence: CDR1 SNHLY, CDR2 FYNNEI. CDR3 length: 15 amino acids. The CDR3 is CASNDRLARVDTQYF. The CDR3 DNA reads TGTGCCAGCAACGACCGACTAGCGAGGGTCGATACGCAGTATTTT.

In this sample, this clone turned up many times. J is TRBJ1-3 and V is TRBV9, with 9 positions matching TRBD1. Germline V gives CDR1 SGDLS, CDR2 YYNGEE. With 3 bases clipped from V and 6 bases from J, the junction kept 7 bases outside the gene matches. CDR3 length equals 15 residues. CDR3 protein: CASSGGQGIQNTIYF. The CDR3 DNA reads TGTGCCAGCAGCGGGGGACAGGGCATACAAAACACCATATATTTT.

The chain employs TRBV7-2 and TRBJ2-5; TRBD2 matches at 13 bases. Germline lookup yields CDR1 SGHTA and CDR2 FQGNSA. This CDR3 has 16 amino acids. Trimming cost V 2 bases and J 5 bases; bases outside gene matches: 5. CDR3 residues: CASSLRTSGGGETQYF. Written as DNA, the CDR3 is TGTGCCAGCAGCTTAAGGACTAGCGGGGGAGGGGAGACCCAGTACTTC.

V usage is TRBV3-1 (or the pseudogene TRBV3-2) and J usage is TRBJ2-1; D possibly corresponds to TRBD1 (6 bases). Between the trimmed V and J ends, which lost 6 bases and 8 bases, there was a span of 14 bases. The CDR3 covers 13 residues. Germline V gene sequence: CDR1 LGHDT, CDR2 YNNKEL (reference sequence). This CDR3 is CASRLRNRDEQFF. The CDR3 region has the DNA TGTGCCAGCAGACTTAGAAACAGGGATGAGCAGTTCTTC.

V and J are TRBV12-3 or TRBV12-4 and TRBJ1-2; no clear D gene. The length of the CDR3 is 13 residues. Trimming took 3 bases from V and 3 from J, leaving 8 bases between them. The CDR3 sequence is CASSFAQDYGYTF. Here the CDR3 DNA reads TGTGCCAGCAGTTTTGCGCAAGACTATGGCTACACCTTC.

The V gene is TRBV12-5, the J gene TRBJ2-2; TRBD2 aligns across 9 bases. This CDR3 region has 16 residues. Germline-derived CDR1 and CDR2 are LGHNT and FRNRAP. The ends lost 3 bases at V and 3 bases at J; junction bases unmatched: 5. CDR3 sequence reads: CASGLLSGRDTGELFF. As DNA, the CDR3 is TGTGCTAGTGGTTTACTTAGCGGGAGAGACACCGGGGAGCTGTTTTTT.

The CDR3 loop is CASSTLQTGNKYF. CDR3 DNA: TGTGCCAGTAGTACCCTCCAGACAGGGAATAAGTACTTC. The rearrangement links TRBV19 to TRBJ2-7; the match to TRBD1 covers 7 bases. The CDR3 is made up of 13 amino acids. Germline assignment: CDR1 LNHDA and CDR2 SQIVND (reference sequence). V lost 4 bases and J lost 11; bases outside the gene matches: 11.

The chain is built from TRBV7-9 and TRBJ2-5, with a possible D match to TRBD1 (6 bases). The V end lost 5 bases, the J end lost 4 bases, and 14 bases lay between the germline ends. In germline, CDR1 is SEHNR, CDR2 FQNEAQ (reference sequence). This CDR3 spans 14 amino acids. The CDR3 loop is CASSPKGVPETQYF. The CDR3 DNA is TGTGCCAGCAGCCCCAAGGGGGTACCAGAGACCCAGTACTTC. The whole variable domain, filled in from reference TRBV7-9 and TRBJ2-5, reads DTGVSQNPRHKITKRGQNVTFRCDPISEHNRLYWYRQTLGQGPEFLTYFQNEAQLEKSRLLSDRFSAERPKGSFSTLEIQRTEQGDSAMYLCASSPKGVPETQYFGPGTRLLVL.

The table lists this clone with a count of one. The V call is TRBV19, the J call TRBJ1-3; 9 bases are a match to TRBD1. From germline, CDR1 is LNHDA and CDR2 SQIVND (reference sequence). The V segment lost 6 bases and the J segment 0 bases; nucleotides outside the gene matches: 3. The CDR3 has 15 amino acids. This chain's CDR3 is CASSDRGNSGNTIYF. Written as DNA, the CDR3 is TGTGCCAGTAGCGACAGGGGGAACTCTGGAAACACCATATATTTT.

This rearrangement joins TRBV29-1 to TRBJ2-3, with a weak D call TRBD2 (5 bases). V was shortened by 4 bases and J by 1 base, with 12 bases between the two germline ends. Germline V gene data show CDR1 as SQVTM and CDR2 as ANQGSEA. The CDR3 length is 14 residues. CDR3 amino acids: CSVGGAGGTDTQYF. The CDR3 bases are TGCAGCGTTGGAGGTGCCGGGGGCACAGATACGCAGTATTTT.

Comment on this clone: One end of the junction is discordant with germline, which a read error may explain. The gene calls are TRBV28 and TRBJ2-3; TRBD2 aligns across 9 bases. CDR1 and CDR2 (germline): MDHEN, SYDVKM. This CDR3 contains 14 residues. The CDR3, as DNA: TGTGCCAGCAGTTCCGGGACTAGCAGAGATACGCAGTATTTT. Its protein product is CASSSGTSRDTQYF.

For the CDR3, the DNA is TGTGCCAGCAGCGGATTACAGGGGACGGGTGAAAAACTGTTTTTT. Encoded protein: CASSGLQGTGEKLFF. The chain carries TRBV5-6 and TRBJ1-4; 7 bases agree with TRBD1. The junction had 10 bases not matched to a gene; V was cut back by 4 bases and J by 7 bases. Germline CDR1 SGHDT, CDR2 YYEEEE. The length of the CDR3 is 15 residues.

V gene TRBV11-3 combines with J gene TRBJ2-1, with D unresolved. Trimming removed 2 bases at V and 3 bases at J, with 5 bases between. The CDR3 is made up of 13 amino acids. CDR1 SGHNT and CDR2 YENEEA come from the germline V gene. The CDR3 sequence is CASSLSRYNEQFF. CDR3 bases: TGTGCCAGCAGCTTAAGCCGCTACAATGAGCAGTTCTTC.

This chain connects TRBV29-1 to TRBJ1-5, with 7 bases aligning to TRBD1. V shed 6 bases, J shed 5 bases, and the junction held 10 bases outside the gene matches. Germline-derived CDR1 and CDR2 are SQVTM and ANQGSEA. This CDR3 contains 14 residues. CDR3 DNA: TGCAGCGTCCTCCAGGGGGGCCCGGATCAGCCCCAGCATTTT. Translation gives CSVLQGGPDQPQHF.

The chain has TRBV7-2 and TRBJ2-7; 10 bases agree with TRBD1. V was clipped by 5 bases and J by 5 bases; unmatched bases: 9. CDR3 length equals 15 residues. Germline loops: CDR1 SGHTA, CDR2 FQGNSA. The CDR3 sequence is CASSLTGTGEHEQYF. The CDR3 DNA reads TGTGCCAGCAGCCTAACCGGGACAGGGGAGCACGAGCAGTACTTC.

V gene TRBV29-1 combines with J gene TRBJ2-2; weak D call: TRBD1 (6 bases). The germline V and J ends were trimmed by 5 bases and 6 bases, with 16 bases remaining between them. There are 14 residues in the CDR3. Germline CDR1 SQVTM, CDR2 ANQGSEA. CDR3 in amino acids: CSVIQGRSAGELFF. As DNA, the CDR3 is TGCAGCGTTATCCAGGGGCGAAGCGCCGGGGAGCTGTTTTTT.